The 20 T cell receptor beta chains reported below all come from one sample, sequenced in a study of T cells after yellow fever vaccination. From the 5' RACE reads, TCRdb called clonotypes with MiXCR, one entry per CDR3 protein. Among 500,000 to 700,000 distinct CDR3 sequences listed, roughly 19% were seen once. Source: PBMCs, taken 15 days after the yellow fever booster vaccination. All receptors come from a man aged 30 to 45 who received the YFV17D yellow fever vaccine.

This clonotype showed up just a few times. The J gene is TRBJ2-5, the V gene TRBV5-1; weak D call: TRBD2 (6 bases). The V end was cut by 6 bases, the J end by 5 bases, with 14 bases between. Germline assignment: CDR1 SGHRS and CDR2 YFSETQ. CDR3 length: 13 residues. The chain's CDR3 is CASTVTAGETQYF. CDR3 sequence (DNA): TGCGCCAGCACTGTGACGGCGGGGGAGACCCAGTACTTC.

The chain has TRBV7-9 and TRBJ2-7; D is uncertain. The length of the CDR3 is 13 residues. V lost 0 bases to trimming and J lost 4 bases, with 7 bases between them. Germline V gene lookup returns CDR1 SEHNR and CDR2 FQNEAQ (reference sequence). CDR3 protein: CASSLAARYEQYF. CDR3 DNA: TGTGCCAGCAGCTTAGCGGCGAGGTACGAGCAGTACTTC.

The rearrangement uses TRBV20-1 and TRBJ2-5, with 9 bases lining up with TRBD1. J lost 2 bases, V lost 2 bases, and 12 bases had no gene match. There are 17 residues in the CDR3. Germline values: CDR1 DFQATT, CDR2 SNEGSKA (reference sequence). CDR3 coding DNA: TGCAGTGCTAGAAAGAACCCGGGACAGGGCCGACAAGAGACCCAGTACTTC. Protein: CSARKNPGQGRQETQYF.

This clonotype has a count of ten or more. The CDR3 loop is CASSSPRAGGVDTQYF. Written as DNA, the CDR3 is TGTGCCAGCAGTTCCCCGCGAGCGGGAGGAGTGGATACGCAGTATTTT. The J gene is TRBJ2-3, the V gene TRBV6-5; the match to TRBD2 covers 9 bases. Germline loops: CDR1 MNHEY, CDR2 SVGAGI. Trimming removed 4 bases from V and 6 bases from J; junction bases left unmatched: 11. The CDR3 loop spans 16 amino acids.

In this sample, this clonotype turned up a few times. The rearrangement links TRBV29-1 to TRBJ2-1, with a possible D match to TRBD2 (6 bases). This CDR3 is built from 13 residues. Trimming stripped 7 bases from V and 5 bases from J, with 15 bases between. CDR1 and CDR2 (germline): SQVTM, ANQGSEA. The CDR3: CSAPTRMNNEQFF. The CDR3 DNA reads TGCAGCGCCCCGACTAGAATGAACAATGAGCAGTTCTTC.

This clonotype was seen more than once but under ten times. The junction departs from the called germline gene at one end, perhaps through a read error. This sequence joins TRBV20-1 and TRBJ2-7, with D tentatively TRBD2 (7 bases). CDR3 length: 15 amino acids. Germline CDR1 and CDR2: DFQATT and SNEGSKA (reference sequence). This chain's CDR3 is CSARGGAKLSYEQYF. The CDR3 DNA is TGCAGTGCGAGAGGGGGGGCTAAACTTTCCTACGAGCAGTACTTC.

This clonotype was observed many times. V is TRBV7-9 and J is TRBJ2-1; D remains unclear. The CDR3 length is 15 residues. The V end lost 4 bases, the J end lost 5 bases, and 15 bases lay between the germline ends. CDR1 is SEHNR, CDR2 FQNEAQ, per germline (reference sequence). The CDR3 bases are TGTGCCAGCAGCTCACCGGGTAGCTGGAACAATGAGCAGTTCTTC. Protein: CASSSPGSWNNEQFF.

The genes are TRBV14 and TRBJ2-7; D not resolved. Germline loops: CDR1 SGHDN, CDR2 FVKESK. This CDR3 is built from 13 residues. The germline V and J ends were trimmed by 8 bases and 3 bases, with 14 bases remaining between them. The CDR3 sequence: CASSPQYFYEQYF. The CDR3 DNA is TGTGCCAGCTCCCCTCAGTATTTCTACGAGCAGTACTTC. The entire variable domain, with the rest obtained from reference TRBV14 and TRBJ2-7, is as follows: EAGVTQFPSHSVIEKGQTVTLRCDPISGHDNLYWYRRVMGKEIKFLLHFVKESKQDESGMPNNRFLAERTGGTYSTLKVQPAELEDSGVYFCASSPQYFYEQYFGPGTRLTVT.

This clonotype was picked up a small number of times. The chain is built from TRBV27 and TRBJ2-1; no clear D. The CDR3 has 13 amino acids. Looked up from germline, CDR1 is MNHEY and CDR2 is SMNVEV (reference sequence). Trimming removed 2 bases at V and 12 bases at J, with 14 bases between. This CDR3 reads CASSLIGSNGQFF. CDR3 nucleotide sequence: TGTGCCAGCAGTTTAATCGGGTCTAACGGGCAGTTCTTC.

This clonotype was seen more than once but under ten times. This chain links TRBV12-3 or TRBV12-4 with TRBJ1-1, with a possible D match to TRBD1 (5 bases). Trimming shortened V by 3 bases and J by 3 bases, and 11 bases separated the two germline ends. This CDR3 spans 14 amino acids. The CDR3 here is CASSFQGRYTEAFF. The CDR3 DNA sequence: TGTGCCAGCAGTTTTCAGGGCCGATACACTGAAGCTTTCTTT.

V is TRBV29-1 and J is TRBJ2-7; D ambiguous. The V and J ends lost 4 bases and 2 bases respectively, with 9 bases between them. In germline, CDR1 is SQVTM, CDR2 ANQGSEA. The CDR3 spans 12 residues. CDR3 nucleotides: TGCAGCGTTGGCGGCGAAACCTACGAGCAGTACTTC. This translates into CSVGGETYEQYF.

The chain uses TRBV11-2 and TRBJ2-2; tentatively, D is TRBD2 (7 bases). The V and J ends lost 2 bases and 4 bases respectively, with 14 bases between them. The CDR3 runs 16 residues. CDR1 is SGHAT and CDR2 is FQNNGV in the germline V gene. CDR3 amino acids: CASSLRGASGTGELFF. Written as DNA, the CDR3 is TGTGCCAGCAGCTTACGGGGGGCTTCGGGCACCGGGGAGCTGTTTTTT.

The CDR3 protein is CASKDQEGELFF. CDR3 bases: TGTGCCAGCAAAGATCAAGAGGGGGAGCTGTTTTTT. The chain combines TRBV9 with TRBJ2-2; unclear D gene. CDR3 length: 12 amino acids. Per the germline V gene, CDR1 is SGDLS and CDR2 is YYNGEE. Trimming left V 6 bases short and J 8 bases short, with 11 bases between. Full variable domain (outside the CDR3, taken from reference TRBV9 and TRBJ2-2): DSGVTQTPKHLITATGQRVTLRCSPRSGDLSVYWYQQSLDQGLQFLIQYYNGEERAKGNILERFSAQQFPDLHSELNLSSLELGDSALYFCASKDQEGELFFGEGSRLTVL.

The genes are TRBV20-1 and TRBJ2-2; D is unclear. CDR3 length: 14 residues. V dropped 0 bases and J dropped 6 bases, with 11 bases sitting between them. Germline V lookup: CDR1 DFQATT, CDR2 SNEGSKA (reference sequence). The CDR3: CSAREHGIAGELFF. In nucleotides, the CDR3 is TGCAGTGCTAGAGAACATGGAATAGCCGGGGAGCTGTTTTTT.

The CDR3 loop is CSARGLQGDLSEAFF. Written as DNA, the CDR3 is TGCAGTGCTAGAGGTTTGCAGGGAGATCTCTCTGAAGCTTTCTTT. The chain carries TRBV20-1 and TRBJ1-1; D perhaps matches TRBD1 (5 bases). CDR3 length: 15 residues. The germline V gene has CDR1 DFQATT and CDR2 SNEGSKA (reference sequence). V was trimmed by 1 base and J by 6 bases, leaving 18 bases between them.

A few counts support this clonotype. The CDR3 coding sequence is TGCAGTGCTAGTGGGGGGCTAGCGGGAGAGGAGCAGTACTTC. This translates into CSASGGLAGEEQYF. J is TRBJ2-4 and V is TRBV20-1; 10 bases fit TRBD2. Unmatched junction bases numbered 12, after V lost 3 bases and J lost 13 bases. Germline V gene data show CDR1 as DFQATT and CDR2 as SNEGSKA (reference sequence). This CDR3 is 14 amino acids long.

Only a few counts were recorded for this clonotype. The V gene is TRBV11-2, the J gene TRBJ2-1; D gene unclear. Germline V gene sequence: CDR1 SGHAT, CDR2 FQNNGV. With 0 bases removed from V and 4 bases from J, the gap between germline ends came to 7 bases. There are 14 residues in the CDR3. In nucleotides, the CDR3 is TGTGCCAGCAGCTTAGAGCTCCAATACAATGAGCAGTTCTTC. Its protein product is CASSLELQYNEQFF.

V and J are TRBV28 and TRBJ1-5, with 7 bases matching TRBD1. Germline V gives CDR1 MDHEN, CDR2 SYDVKM. V lost 10 bases and J lost 3; bases outside the gene matches: 9. The length of the CDR3 is 14 residues. The CDR3 bases are TGTGCCACCGGGGTAGGGACAGTCAATCAGCCCCAGCATTTT. It encodes CATGVGTVNQPQHF.

This rearrangement joins TRBV5-1 to TRBJ2-1; 7 bases agree with TRBD1. V was clipped by 0 bases and J by 12 bases; unmatched bases: 6. Germline CDR1 is SGHRS and CDR2 is YFSETQ. CDR3 size: 13 residues. In DNA, the CDR3 is TGCGCCAGCAGCTTGGACCTGGGACAGAGGCAGTTCTTC. Its protein product is CASSLDLGQRQFF.

This chain connects TRBV6-2 or TRBV6-3 to TRBJ2-6; D could derive from TRBD1 or TRBD2 (5 bases each). The V gene's germline CDR1 is MNHEY and CDR2 SVGEGT. Trimming removed 7 bases at V and 3 bases at J, with 13 bases between. There are 15 residues in the CDR3. For the CDR3, the DNA is TGTGCCAGCACCCACGGGGCTCTTGGGGCCAACGTCCTGACTTTC. It yields the protein CASTHGALGANVLTF.